This TCR beta chain stems from a study of blood T cell repertoires in COVID-19. Study summary: The analysed material was cDNA or gDNA that came from T cells, B-cell-depleted T cells, or PBMCs.

Assay used: immunoSEQ multiplex PCR; TCRdb lists only in-frame clones, some missing. The data contain under 300,000 clones, around 90% of them singletons. This clone turned up a few times. Trimming took 5 bases from V and 0 from J, leaving 7 bases between them. The germline V gene has CDR1 LNHDA and CDR2 SQIVND (reference sequence). This CDR3 has 13 amino acids. Membership in each cohort depended on participant-reported clinical history. This TCR was recovered from a middle-aged woman with acute COVID-19. The sequenced material came from PBMCs or T cells enriched from blood (not recorded which). The chain uses TRBV19 and TRBJ1-1, with D uncertain. CDR3 sequence: CASSPKLNTEAFF. The CDR3 DNA is TGTGCCAGTAGTCCGAAGCTGAACACTGAAGCTTTCTTT.